This T cell receptor beta chain was recovered during a study of cytomegalovirus exposure and HLA in healthy donors. 60 Vbeta and 13 Jbeta primers were used in PCR. In the original analysis: About 10 million shared chains were among around 80 million unique TCR beta chains counted in a later analysis. Method: immunoSEQ multiplex PCR; TCRdb's copy keeps in-frame clones and lacks some. That table furnishes V, J and clone size, whereas the DNA furnished D and trimming. The sample lists 99,000 or so clones, over 65% occurring once. General study results and limits: Later analysis suggested links between common viral pathogens and several top significant clusters. Accurate prediction of most subjects' HLA-A and HLA-B alleles from TCR beta sequences was reported.

Concerning this clone itself: Its specificity is not known.

The TCR originated in a man aged 35 to 55 in good health and CMV-seropositive. Sequencing input: PBMCs.

CDR3 in DNA: TGTGCCAGCAGCTTAGGTAGCGGGGGCTACAATGAGCAGTTCTTC. Translating gives CASSLGSGGYNEQFF. This chain uses TRBV11-1 with TRBJ2-1; the match to TRBD2 covers 9 bases. Looked up from germline, CDR1 is SGHAT and CDR2 is FQDESV (reference sequence). V shed 1 base and J 3 bases; nucleotides not matched to a gene: 1. The CDR3 consists of 15 residues.